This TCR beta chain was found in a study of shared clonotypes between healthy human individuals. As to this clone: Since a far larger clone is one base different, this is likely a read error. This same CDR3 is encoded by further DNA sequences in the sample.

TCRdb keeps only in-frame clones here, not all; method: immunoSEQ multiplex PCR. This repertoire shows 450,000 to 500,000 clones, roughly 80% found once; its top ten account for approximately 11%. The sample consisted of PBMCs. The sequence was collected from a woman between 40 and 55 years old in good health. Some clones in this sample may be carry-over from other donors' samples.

CDR3: CASTQEVVAFF. CDR3 DNA: TGTGCCAGCACCCAAGAGGTGGTGGCTTTCTTT. The genes are TRBV6-5 and TRBJ1-1; no clear D. V shed 7 bases and J shed 11 bases, with 14 bases lying between them. CDR1 is MNHEY, CDR2 SVGAGI, per germline. The CDR3 is 11 amino acids.